The 19 T cell receptor beta chains reported below all come from one sample, sequenced in a study of blood T cell repertoires in COVID-19. TCRdb keeps only in-frame clones here, not all; method: immunoSEQ multiplex PCR. The sample includes fewer than 300,000 clones, about 87% of them seen just once. Specimen: peripheral blood. Every receptor here comes from a man aged 55 to 70 who had recovered from COVID-19.

The chain uses TRBV11-2 and TRBJ2-1; D gene uncertain. The CDR3 sequence is 17 residues long. Germline-derived CDR1 and CDR2 are SGHAT and FQNNGV. V was clipped by 0 bases and J by 0 bases, with 12 bases between them. The CDR3 sequence: CASSLELGAPSYNEQFF. The DNA of the CDR3 is TGTGCCAGCAGCTTAGAGCTAGGAGCTCCCTCCTACAATGAGCAGTTCTTC. Using reference TRBV11-2 and TRBJ2-1 for the parts outside the CDR3, the full variable domain is EAGVAQSPRYKIIEKRQSVAFWCNPISGHATLYWYQQILGQGPKLLIQFQNNGVVDDSQLPKDRFSAERLKGVDSTLKIQPAKLEDSAVYLCASSLELGAPSYNEQFFGPGTRLTVL.

This clone was seen just once. V is TRBV9 and J is TRBJ1-2; 9 bases are a match to TRBD1. CDR3 length: 15 amino acids. Trimming took 0 bases from V and 6 from J; bases not matched to a gene: 6. CDR1 is SGDLS and CDR2 is YYNGEE in the germline V gene. CDR3 in amino acids: CASSVATGGADGYTF. For the CDR3, the DNA is TGTGCCAGCAGCGTAGCTACAGGGGGCGCCGATGGCTACACCTTC.

This chain uses TRBV9 with TRBJ2-7; maybe TRBD1 (5 bases). This CDR3 contains 13 residues. Trimming left V 4 bases short and J 3 bases short, with 11 bases between. Germline lookup yields CDR1 SGDLS and CDR2 YYNGEE. In nucleotides, the CDR3 is TGTGCCAGCAGCTTCGAACAGGACTACGAGCAGTACTTC. This encodes CASSFEQDYEQYF.

The V and J genes are TRBV29-1 and TRBJ2-5; 10 bases match TRBD1. The V gene's germline CDR1 is SQVTM and CDR2 ANQGSEA. Germline trimming cut 1 base from V and 5 bases from J; bases unmatched to any gene: 4. The CDR3 extends over 14 amino acids. The CDR3 DNA reads as TGCAGCGTTGAAGGACAGGGGGCGAGGGAGACCCAGTACTTC. This codes for CSVEGQGARETQYF.

The rearrangement uses TRBV11-3 and TRBJ2-1, with TRBD2 matching over 7 bases. V gave up 2 bases and J gave up 1 base; unmatched junction bases: 8. The CDR3 length is 17 residues. Germline V CDR1 and CDR2: SGHNT, YENEEA. CDR3 in amino acids: CASSLRVTSHSYNEQFF. In DNA, the CDR3 is TGTGCCAGCAGCTTACGGGTGACTAGCCATTCCTACAATGAGCAGTTCTTC.

The CDR3 region is CASSPPWTSGGAVTGELFF. CDR3 DNA: TGTGCCAGCTCACCACCTTGGACTAGCGGGGGGGCCGTCACCGGGGAGCTGTTTTTT. V gene TRBV18 combines with J gene TRBJ2-2; TRBD2 matches at 15 bases. CDR1 is KGHSH and CDR2 is LQKENI in the germline V gene. V lost 0 bases and J lost 4; bases outside the gene matches: 6. The CDR3 spans 19 residues.

The chain is built from TRBV7-3 and TRBJ2-5, with TRBD2 matching 8 bases. Germline lookup yields CDR1 SGHTA and CDR2 FQGTGA. V was clipped by 2 bases and J by 2 bases; unmatched bases: 4. The CDR3 sequence is 15 residues long. The CDR3 spells CASSLSGGIQETQYF. CDR3 nucleotide sequence: TGTGCCAGCAGCTTATCGGGAGGGATTCAAGAGACCCAGTACTTC.

The rearrangement links TRBV9 to TRBJ1-1; 7 bases line up with TRBD1. V was clipped by 0 bases and J by 4 bases; unmatched bases: 6. This CDR3 comprises 15 residues. In germline, CDR1 is SGDLS, CDR2 YYNGEE. CDR3 in amino acids: CASSVGRDRATEAFF. In DNA form, the CDR3 reads TGTGCCAGCAGCGTAGGACGAGACAGGGCCACTGAAGCTTTCTTT.

The chain uses TRBV6-5 and TRBJ2-1; 7 nucleotides match TRBD2. The germline CDR1 and CDR2 sequences are MNHEY and SVGAGI. The CDR3 contains 14 residues. V shed 7 bases and J 6 bases; nucleotides not matched to a gene: 9. CDR3 protein: CASTWSGVGNEQFF. CDR3 DNA: TGTGCCAGCACTTGGAGCGGGGTGGGCAATGAGCAGTTCTTC.

The chain has TRBV6-2 or TRBV6-3 and TRBJ2-1; D call uncertain. The CDR3 is made up of 12 amino acids. Germline V lookup: CDR1 MNHEY, CDR2 SVGEGT. The V end was cut by 2 bases, the J end by 4 bases, with 3 bases between. The CDR3 reads CASSYRYNEQFF. As DNA, the CDR3 is TGTGCCAGCAGTTACCGGTACAATGAGCAGTTCTTC.

The V gene is TRBV14, the J gene TRBJ1-1, with 9 bases that match TRBD1. The CDR3 consists of 13 residues. Losses at the gene ends were 5 bases for V and 3 bases for J; bases not matched to a gene: 1. Germline loops: CDR1 SGHDN, CDR2 FVKESK. Here the CDR3 reads CASSWTGDTEAFF. The CDR3 nucleotides read TGTGCCAGCAGCTGGACAGGGGACACTGAAGCTTTCTTT.

V gene TRBV5-1 combines with J gene TRBJ1-4, with 9 bases identical to TRBD1. The germline V gene has CDR1 SGHRS and CDR2 YFSETQ. The CDR3 contains 15 residues. V lost 3 bases to trimming and J lost 7 bases; unmatched junction nucleotides: 7. The CDR3 sequence is CASSYLQGASEKLFF. The DNA of the CDR3 is TGCGCCAGCAGCTACCTACAGGGGGCTAGTGAAAAACTGTTTTTT.

The chain combines TRBV3-1 (or the pseudogene TRBV3-2) with TRBJ1-1; no definite D call. Germline V gene data show CDR1 as LGHDT and CDR2 as YNNKEL (reference sequence). V was trimmed by 1 base and J by 0 bases, leaving 9 bases between them. CDR3 length: 15 amino acids. The DNA for the CDR3 is TGTGCCAGCAGCCAAGGGGCACAGCTGAACACTGAAGCTTTCTTT. It specifies CASSQGAQLNTEAFF.

The V gene is TRBV7-2, the J gene TRBJ1-2; D is unresolved. Per germline, CDR1 SGHTA and CDR2 FQGNSA. This CDR3 region has 14 residues. V lost 1 base and J 4 bases, leaving 10 bases between the germline ends. The CDR3 DNA sequence: TGTGCCAGCAGCTTAGAGGGCGCGGGCTATGGCTACACCTTC. It specifies CASSLEGAGYGYTF.

The CDR3 reads CASSPLTGGNEKLFF. As DNA, the CDR3 is TGCGCCAGCAGCCCACTGACAGGGGGTAATGAAAAACTGTTTTTT. The genes are TRBV5-1 and TRBJ1-4; 9 nucleotides align to TRBD1. The V and J ends lost 4 bases and 4 bases, in that order; junction bases with no gene match: 5. Germline-derived CDR1 and CDR2 are SGHRS and YFSETQ. There are 15 residues in the CDR3.

This chain links TRBV20-1 with TRBJ1-2; 7 bases align to TRBD1. CDR3 length equals 12 residues. Germline-derived CDR1 and CDR2 are DFQATT and SNEGSKA (reference sequence). V trimming: 3 bases; J trimming: 4 bases; junction bases outside the gene matches: 2. CDR3 protein: CSASTGVYGYTF. CDR3 coding DNA: TGCAGTGCTAGTACAGGGGTCTATGGCTACACCTTC.

The chain uses TRBV29-1 and TRBJ2-7; 7 bases map to TRBD1. Germline loops: CDR1 SQVTM, CDR2 ANQGSEA. CDR3 size: 15 residues. Trimming at V came to 0 bases and at J to 1 base, leaving 6 bases not matched to a gene. The CDR3: CSVEEIRTGSYEQYF. The CDR3 DNA sequence: TGCAGCGTTGAAGAAATAAGGACAGGTTCCTACGAGCAGTACTTC.

The chain employs TRBV7-9 and TRBJ1-2; D not resolved. Trimming removed 1 base at V and 2 bases at J, with 8 bases between. The CDR3 contains 14 residues. Germline CDR1 and CDR2: SEHNR and FQNEAQ (reference sequence). CDR3 sequence reads: CASSLDNRNYGYTF. DNA for the CDR3: TGTGCCAGCAGCTTAGATAACAGAAACTATGGCTACACCTTC.

The chain recombines TRBV29-1 with TRBJ2-2; 8 positions agree with TRBD1. CDR1 SQVTM and CDR2 ANQGSEA come from the germline V gene. The CDR3 consists of 13 residues. Unmatched junction bases numbered 3, after V lost 6 bases and J lost 3 bases. Written as DNA, the CDR3 is TGCAGCGTCCTACAGGGGGACACCGGGGAGCTGTTTTTT. Protein sequence: CSVLQGDTGELFF.